A selection of T cell receptor beta chains follows, all from one sample in a study of vaccination effects on CD4 cells after COVID-19. The method was immunoSEQ multiplex PCR; TCRdb's version includes in-frame clones alone and lacks a portion of them. This sample has approximately 57,000 clones, with approximately 72% found just once. Their target antigens are unknown. The sequences come from CD4+ T cells from PBMCs cultured without peptide, collected after COVID-19 vaccination. The origin of the receptors is a human donor who received a COVID-19 vaccine. CDR3s include the opening cysteine and the closing phenylalanine or tryptophan. D genes are given only for firm matches. The listing skips clone size in some rows; elsewhere it reads once, few, many or a size class.

abundance	v_gene	j_gene	d_gene	CDR3aa	CDR3nt
NA	TRBV12-5	TRBJ2-6	NA	CASGKGDSAGANVLTF	TGTGCTAGTGGTAAAGGGGATTCCGCTGGGGCCAACGTCCTGACTTTC
NA	TRBV5-6	TRBJ2-5	NA	CASSLGPGGETQYF	TGTGCCAGCAGCCTGGGACCCGGGGGAGAGACCCAGTACTTC
NA	TRBV7-6	TRBJ1-3	TRBD1	CASSLTGAGNTIYF	TGTGCCAGCAGCTTAACAGGGGCTGGAAACACCATATATTTT
NA	TRBV4-3	TRBJ1-6	NA	CASSQAEASSYNSPLHF	TGCGCCAGCAGCCAAGCTGAGGCTAGCTCCTATAATTCACCCCTCCACTTT
few	TRBV7-9	TRBJ1-3	NA	CASSTGRQSGNTIYF	TGTGCCAGCAGCACGGGACGGCAATCTGGAAACACCATATATTTT
NA	TRBV5-4	TRBJ1-1	NA	CASRVETGNTEAFF	TGTGCCAGCAGGGTAGAGACGGGAAACACTGAAGCTTTCTTT
NA	TRBV5-1	TRBJ2-1	NA	CASSLVLGTASSYNEQFF	TGCGCCAGCAGCTTGGTGCTTGGGACGGCGAGCTCCTACAATGAGCAGTTCTTC
NA	TRBV30	TRBJ1-1	NA	CAWSRVWDTEAFF	TGTGCCTGGAGTAGGGTTTGGGACACTGAAGCTTTCTTT
few	TRBV6-5	TRBJ1-4	NA	CASTRGGYAEKRVFF	TGTGCCAGCACCCGGGGTGGGTACGCAGAAAAGAGGGTGTTTTTT
NA	TRBV6-5	TRBJ2-2	NA	CASSYWGNTGELFF	TGTGCCAGCAGTTACTGGGGGAACACCGGGGAGCTGTTTTTT
NA	TRBV6-5	TRBJ1-2	TRBD1	CASSRTGLSYGYTF	TGTGCCAGCAGCCGGACAGGGCTTAGCTATGGCTACACCTTC
NA	TRBV5-1	TRBJ1-5	NA	CASSLDYGAGQPQHF	TGCGCCAGCAGCTTGGATTATGGGGCGGGTCAGCCCCAGCATTTT
NA	TRBV28	TRBJ2-5	NA	CASSFRETQYF	TGTGCCAGCAGTTTCCGGGAGACCCAGTACTTC
NA	TRBV15	TRBJ2-1	NA	CATRGYNEQFF	TGTGCCACCAGGGGTTACAATGAGCAGTTCTTC
NA	TRBV7-2	TRBJ2-1	NA	CASSLERGAGFF	TGTGCCAGCAGCTTAGAACGGGGCGCGGGGTTCTTC
NA	TRBV6-1	TRBJ2-7	TRBD2	CASSDFFRVAGGLYSYEQYF	TGTGCCAGCAGTGATTTTTTTCGGGTAGCGGGGGGGCTATACTCCTACGAGCAGTACTTC
NA	TRBV6-6	TRBJ1-3	NA	CASSTEAGNTIYF	TGTGCCAGCAGTACGGAGGCTGGAAACACCATATATTTT
NA	TRBV3-1/TRBV3-2	TRBJ2-5	NA	CASSQGGGRGYGTQYF	TGTGCCAGCAGCCAAGGAGGGGGTCGGGGCTATGGGACCCAGTACTTC
NA	TRBV9	TRBJ2-1	NA	CASSPDTYNEQFF	TGTGCCAGCAGCCCGGACACGTACAATGAGCAGTTCTTC
NA	TRBV25-1	TRBJ1-3	NA	CASSVQGNTIYF	TGTGCCAGCAGTGTTCAAGGAAACACCATATATTTT
NA	TRBV7-2	TRBJ1-1	NA	CASSFQISGSTEAFF	TGTGCCAGCAGCTTCCAGATCTCAGGGAGCACTGAAGCTTTCTTT
NA	TRBV5-1	TRBJ2-1	NA	CASSWGGAQDEQFF	TGCGCCAGCAGCTGGGGCGGGGCCCAGGATGAGCAGTTCTTC
NA	TRBV12-5	TRBJ1-2	NA	CASGLVDLANYGYTF	TGTGCTAGTGGTTTGGTAGATCTAGCTAACTATGGCTACACCTTC
NA	TRBV5-1	TRBJ1-5	TRBD1	CASSPTGSNQPQHF	TGCGCCAGCAGCCCGACAGGGAGCAATCAGCCCCAGCATTTT
NA	TRBV6-5	TRBJ2-7	TRBD2	CASSYRLADYEQYF	TGTGCCAGCAGTTACAGACTAGCTGACTACGAGCAGTACTTC
few	TRBV19	TRBJ1-2	NA	CASSIGAPPPHYGYTF	TGTGCCAGTAGTATAGGGGCACCTCCTCCTCACTATGGCTACACCTTC
NA	TRBV6-5	TRBJ2-7	NA	CASRDRYEQYF	TGTGCCAGCAGGGACAGATACGAGCAGTACTTC
NA	TRBV15	TRBJ2-7	TRBD1	CATSVGQVKTYEQYF	TGTGCCACCAGCGTGGGACAGGTAAAGACCTACGAGCAGTACTTC
NA	TRBV5-1	TRBJ2-7	NA	CASSLGSGQRFNEQYF	TGCGCCAGCAGCTTGGGCTCGGGACAAAGGTTCAACGAGCAGTACTTC
NA	TRBV6-6	TRBJ1-1	NA	CASSYAVSGGAFF	TGTGCCAGCAGTTACGCGGTTTCTGGAGGAGCTTTCTTT
NA	TRBV5-6	TRBJ1-6	TRBD1	CASSLGGTGGSPLHF	TGTGCCAGCAGCTTGGGTGGGACAGGGGGTTCACCCCTCCACTTT
NA	TRBV25-1	TRBJ2-1	NA	CASSKRAGNEQFF	TGTGCCAGCAGTAAACGGGCTGGAAATGAGCAGTTCTTC
NA	TRBV7-9	TRBJ2-2	NA	CASSLGRAPTGELFF	TGTGCCAGCAGCCTAGGTAGGGCTCCTACCGGGGAGCTGTTTTTT
NA	TRBV6-2/TRBV6-3	TRBJ1-5	NA	CASSSGGFGAQPQHF	TGTGCCAGCAGTTCGGGGGGTTTCGGGGCCCAGCCCCAGCATTTT
NA	TRBV5-1	TRBJ1-4	NA	CASSGGTTNEKLFF	TGCGCCAGCAGCGGAGGGACAACTAATGAAAAACTGTTTTTT
NA	TRBV7-9	TRBJ2-1	NA	CASSRSRGNEQFF	TGTGCCAGCAGCCGCTCTAGAGGCAATGAGCAGTTCTTC
NA	TRBV29-1	TRBJ1-1	NA	CSAQDRRNTEAFF	TGCAGCGCCCAAGACAGGAGGAACACTGAAGCTTTCTTT
once	TRBV6-1	TRBJ2-7	NA	CASRADYEQYF	TGTGCCAGCAGGGCCGACTACGAGCAGTACTTC
few	TRBV2	TRBJ1-4	NA	CASAGTEKLFF	TGTGCCAGCGCAGGGACGGAAAAACTGTTTTTT
NA	TRBV5-1	TRBJ2-1	TRBD2	CASSLSGGSGDEQFF	TGCGCCAGCAGCTTAAGCGGGGGGAGCGGGGATGAGCAGTTCTTC
few	TRBV4-1	TRBJ2-1	NA	CASSQVTGTDEQFF	TGCGCCAGCAGCCAAGTGACGGGAACCGATGAGCAGTTCTTC
few	TRBV19	TRBJ1-6	NA	CASRVGGNSPLHF	TGTGCCAGTAGGGTGGGGGGAAATTCACCCCTCCACTTT